This T cell receptor (beta chain) was observed in a study of blood T cell repertoires in COVID-19 (dated by TCRdb to 2018 to 2020). A note on the overall study: Samples covering the acute and convalescent phases of COVID-19 were provided by collaborators in the United States, Italy and Spain. Subjects who had been exposed to COVID-19, were actively infected with it, or had recovered from it provided the deeply sampled blood TCRbeta repertoires that made up the dataset. The samples were drawn from two sources: the first 160 participants of the ongoing ImmuneRACE study, and 1,000 to 1,500 subjects contributed by 6 global collaborators. The repertoires were released in a freely available public database intended as a resource for research on the immune response to SARS-CoV-2. The material from the prospective study consisted of cDNA or gDNA derived from T cells, B-cell-depleted T cells, or PBMCs. HLA class I and class II types, where available, came from metadata supplied by the sample provider rather than from assay-based typing. The sample metadata nearly always contained a de-identified subject ID, COVID-19 status, age in years and sex. Summary of the overall study and its limitations: How much clinical and demographic metadata was included differed by source and by participant, and the metadata was provided uncurated.

On this clone itself: The antigen it recognizes is unknown. Per-nucleotide qualities are absent, and no much larger clonotype sits a single base away.

Participants in the prospective study were enrolled through a virtual design, were aged about 18 to 90 years, and lived in about two dozen United States geographic areas. To assign participants to cohorts, the prospective study relied on clinical history that participants themselves reported in a screening survey and a study questionnaire. Exposed participants had been in contact, within 2 weeks of entering the study, with a person who had a PCR-confirmed or clinician-diagnosed case of COVID-19. Each participant in the prospective study had whole blood, serum and a nasopharyngeal or oropharyngeal swab collected by mobile phlebotomists. Prospective study participants could optionally give additional blood draws and questionnaires over an approximately two-month period. Before DNA extraction, blood samples from the prospective study were shipped at room temperature or frozen. The junction carries 7 bases between V and J, which are trimmed by 3 bases and 4 bases respectively. The germline V gene encodes CDR1 SEHNR and CDR2 FQNEAQ (reference sequence). The CDR3 starts with the cysteine, ends with the phenylalanine, and has 12 residues. Only the CDR3 part of the read is kept: 36 bases, read in frame from the first base.

TCRbeta CDR3 regions were amplified from genomic DNA by means of the immunoSEQ Assay, a bias-controlled multiplex PCR. Per the authors' processing: Nucleated cell counts per sample were estimated from amplification of reference gene primers within the assay. To quantify the absolute abundance of each unique TCRbeta CDR3 rearrangement, sequence reads were collapsed and filtered. Productive Simpson clonality was computed per sample as the square root of Simpson's diversity index over productive rearrangements. Here the immuneACCESS table is served through TCRdb, limited to in-frame sequences with V and J called. Missing clones are a known gap in these copies; in checked studies unresolved V genes cover under half, and the rest lacks a known reason. From that table come the V and J calls and clone size; the DNA was used to work out D and trimming. Here the sample has 250,000 to 300,000 clones; roughly 80% occur a single time. The ten largest clones capture 5% of the sample.

Rearrangement joined TRBV7-9 to TRBJ2-7, and the D gene may be TRBD1, 5 bases matching. The sequencing input was PBMCs or T cells enriched from blood (not recorded which). The sequence was obtained from a man aged 35-49 years who had been exposed to COVID-19. In nucleotide form, the sequence is TGTGCCAGCAGCTTGGACAATTACGAGCAGTACTTC. Its protein product is CASSLDNYEQYF.